This T cell receptor (beta chain) was obtained from a study of blood T cell repertoires in COVID-19. For the study at large: Acute and convalescent COVID-19 specimens originated in the United States, Italy and Spain. In each case, the material was cDNA or gDNA derived from T cells, B-cell-depleted T cells, or PBMCs.

In the source study's methods: The assay estimated nucleated cells by amplifying reference gene primers. Measured with immunoSEQ multiplex PCR; TCRdb has only the in-frame clones, and not every one. That table gives V, J and clone size, and the DNA gave D and trimming. The sample shows hundreds of thousands of clones, roughly 90% of them seen only once. The CDR3 consists of 13 residues. Trimming took 6 bases from V and 0 from J, leaving 6 bases between them. Germline V lookup: CDR1 LNHDA, CDR2 SQIVND (reference sequence). Seattle's enrolled individuals joined amid active infection and were then monitored longitudinally.

The chain recombines TRBV19 with TRBJ2-1; maybe TRBD2 (5 bases). The specimen was peripheral blood. This clonotype originated in a woman aged 25 to 39 with COVID-19, enrolled during active disease. The CDR3 sequence: CASRSGSYNEQFF. CDR3 DNA: TGTGCCAGTAGAAGCGGCTCCTACAATGAGCAGTTCTTC.